This TCR beta chain was sequenced for a study of technical replicates of blood from a handful of donors. Some clones are missing from TCRdb's copy, which holds only in-frame ones; the method was immunoSEQ multiplex PCR. The table lists tens of thousands of clones, 91% of them singletons, with approximately 0.42% in the top ten. In its sample, this clone was seen once. Germline V gives CDR1 SGHDT, CDR2 YYEEEE. This CDR3 contains 16 residues. V gave up 3 bases and J gave up 9 bases; unmatched junction bases: 15. The sequenced sample consisted of T cells isolated from PBMCs. The rearrangement joins TRBV5-6 to TRBJ2-1; TRBD2 aligns across 7 bases. The TCR originated in a human donor in good health. The CDR3 DNA follows: TGTGCCAGCAGCTCCACCGGGTGGGGGAGGGCCGGTGAGCAGTTCTTC. This sequence encodes CASSSTGWGRAGEQFF.